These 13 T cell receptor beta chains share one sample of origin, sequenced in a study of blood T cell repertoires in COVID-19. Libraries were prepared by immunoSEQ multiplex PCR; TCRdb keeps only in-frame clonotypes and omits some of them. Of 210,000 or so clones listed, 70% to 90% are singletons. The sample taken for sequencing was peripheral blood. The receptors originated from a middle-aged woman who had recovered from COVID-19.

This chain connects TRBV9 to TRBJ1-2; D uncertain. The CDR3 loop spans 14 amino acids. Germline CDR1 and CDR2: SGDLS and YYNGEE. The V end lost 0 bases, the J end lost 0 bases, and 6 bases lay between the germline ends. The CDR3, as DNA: TGTGCCAGCAGCGTAGGTTCGGCTAACTATGGCTACACCTTC. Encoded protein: CASSVGSANYGYTF.

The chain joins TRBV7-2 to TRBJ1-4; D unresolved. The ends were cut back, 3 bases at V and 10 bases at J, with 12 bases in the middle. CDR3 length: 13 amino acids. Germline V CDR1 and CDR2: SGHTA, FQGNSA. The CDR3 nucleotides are TGTGCCAGCAGCTTGGGCAGATCCGGAAAACTGTTTTTT. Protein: CASSLGRSGKLFF.

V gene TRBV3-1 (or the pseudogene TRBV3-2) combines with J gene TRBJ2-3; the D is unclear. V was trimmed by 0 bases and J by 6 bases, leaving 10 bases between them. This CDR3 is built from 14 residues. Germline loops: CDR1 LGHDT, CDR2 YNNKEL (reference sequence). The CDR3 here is CASSQDRGWDTQYF. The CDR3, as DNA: TGTGCCAGCAGCCAAGACCGAGGTTGGGATACGCAGTATTTT.

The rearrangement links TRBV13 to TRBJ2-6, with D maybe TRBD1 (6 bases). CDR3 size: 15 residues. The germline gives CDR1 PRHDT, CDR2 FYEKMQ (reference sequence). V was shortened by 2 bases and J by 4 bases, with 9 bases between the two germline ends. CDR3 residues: CASSLTGSGANVLTF. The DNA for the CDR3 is TGTGCCAGCAGCTTAACAGGGTCCGGGGCCAACGTCCTGACTTTC.

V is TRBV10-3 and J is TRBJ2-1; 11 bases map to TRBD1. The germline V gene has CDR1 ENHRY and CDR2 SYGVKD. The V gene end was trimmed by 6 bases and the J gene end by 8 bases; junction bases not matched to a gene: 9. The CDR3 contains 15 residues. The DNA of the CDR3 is TGTGCCATCAGCGCCCCGGGACAGGGGGGCGATGAGCAGTTCTTC. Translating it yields CAISAPGQGGDEQFF.

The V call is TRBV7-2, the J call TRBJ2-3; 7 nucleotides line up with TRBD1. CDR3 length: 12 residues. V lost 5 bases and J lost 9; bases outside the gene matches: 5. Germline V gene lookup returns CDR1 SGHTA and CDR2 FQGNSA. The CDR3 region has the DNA TGTGCCAGCAGCCTACCGGGACAGACGCAGTATTTT. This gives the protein CASSLPGQTQYF.

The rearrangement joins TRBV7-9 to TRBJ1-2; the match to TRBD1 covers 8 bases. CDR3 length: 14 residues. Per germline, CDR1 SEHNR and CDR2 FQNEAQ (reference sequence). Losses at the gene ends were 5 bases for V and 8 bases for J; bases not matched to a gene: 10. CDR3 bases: TGTGCCAGCAGCCGAGAGCAGGGGGCCGGAGGCTACACCTTC. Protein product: CASSREQGAGGYTF.

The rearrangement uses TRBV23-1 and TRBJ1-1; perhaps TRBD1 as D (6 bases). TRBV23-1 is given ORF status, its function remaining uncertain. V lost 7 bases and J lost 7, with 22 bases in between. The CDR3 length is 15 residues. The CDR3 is CASTESPTGNGEAFF. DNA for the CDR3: TGCGCCAGCACCGAGTCCCCCACAGGGAACGGTGAAGCTTTCTTT.

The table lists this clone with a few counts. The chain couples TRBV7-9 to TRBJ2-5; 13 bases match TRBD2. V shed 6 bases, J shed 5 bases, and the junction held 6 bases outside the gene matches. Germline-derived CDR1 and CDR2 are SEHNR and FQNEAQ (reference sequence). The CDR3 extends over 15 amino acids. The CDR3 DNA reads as TGTGCCAGCAGTTTCGGACTAGCGGGAGTGGAGACCCAGTACTTC. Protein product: CASSFGLAGVETQYF. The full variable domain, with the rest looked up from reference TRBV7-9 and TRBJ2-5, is DTGVSQNPRHKITKRGQNVTFRCDPISEHNRLYWYRQTLGQGPEFLTYFQNEAQLEKSRLLSDRFSAERPKGSFSTLEIQRTEQGDSAMYLCASSFGLAGVETQYFGPGTRLLVL.

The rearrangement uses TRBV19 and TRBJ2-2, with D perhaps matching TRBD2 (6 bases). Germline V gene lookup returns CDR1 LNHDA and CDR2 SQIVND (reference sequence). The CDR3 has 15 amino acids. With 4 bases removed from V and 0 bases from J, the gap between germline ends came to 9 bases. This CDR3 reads CASSRGDANTGELFF. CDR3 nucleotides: TGTGCCAGTAGTAGGGGGGACGCGAACACCGGGGAGCTGTTTTTT.

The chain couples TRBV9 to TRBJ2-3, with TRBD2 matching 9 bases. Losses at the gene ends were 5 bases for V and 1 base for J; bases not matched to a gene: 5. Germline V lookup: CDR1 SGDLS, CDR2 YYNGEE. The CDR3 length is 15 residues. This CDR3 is CASSEREVGTDTQYF. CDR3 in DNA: TGTGCCAGCAGTGAGCGGGAGGTTGGCACAGATACGCAGTATTTT.

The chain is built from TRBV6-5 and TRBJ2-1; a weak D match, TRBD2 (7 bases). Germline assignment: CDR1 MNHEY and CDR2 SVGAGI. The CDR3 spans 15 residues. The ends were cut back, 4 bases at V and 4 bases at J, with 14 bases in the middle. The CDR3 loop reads CASSLGGGAYNEQFF. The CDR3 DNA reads TGTGCCAGCAGTTTAGGAGGGGGGGCATACAATGAGCAGTTCTTC.

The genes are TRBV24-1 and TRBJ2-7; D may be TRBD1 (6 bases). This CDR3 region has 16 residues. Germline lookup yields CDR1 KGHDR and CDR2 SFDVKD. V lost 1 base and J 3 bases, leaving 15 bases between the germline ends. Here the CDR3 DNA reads TGTGCCACCAGTGATTTTAAACGTGGGGGCAGCTACGAGCAGTACTTC. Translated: CATSDFKRGGSYEQYF.